Reported below is one T cell receptor (beta chain). Clones were read by immunoSEQ multiplex PCR, and TCRdb kept only the in-frame ones, dropping some. Among approximately 210,000 clones, around 92% were seen once, and the ten largest hold 6.5% to 9.5%. The data belong to a study of blood T cell repertoires in COVID-19. Study information: The United States, Italy and Spain were the sources of the acute and convalescent COVID-19 samples.

Recovery meant two consecutive negative NP/OP PCR tests, professional clearance, or resolved symptoms. The clonotype originates from a woman aged 18-29 years who had recovered from COVID-19. The sequencing sample was made of PBMCs or T cells enriched from blood (not recorded which).

The CDR3 nucleotides are TGTGCCAGCAGTGAGGGCTCGAGGGTGAACACCGGGGAGCTGTTTTTT. It is translated as CASSEGSRVNTGELFF. V and J are TRBV2 and TRBJ2-2, with D tentatively TRBD2 (5 bases). The CDR3 covers 16 residues. The V and J ends lost 3 bases and 1 base respectively, with 12 bases between them. The germline gives CDR1 SNHLY, CDR2 FYNNEI.